This T cell receptor (beta chain) is from a study of T cell responses to AZD1222 COVID-19 vaccine. Study-level findings and limits: The repertoires were collected only after the peak T cell response. As reported, nearly half of all spike-specific TCRs target variant regions that are unmutated. Of the AZD1222 recipients, only 5 or 6 were seropositive at baseline.

The method was immunoSEQ multiplex PCR; TCRdb's version includes in-frame clones alone and lacks a portion of them. The sample carries about 150,000 clones, approximately 93% recorded once. The ends were cut back, 3 bases at V and 7 bases at J, with 9 bases in the middle. The CDR3 is made up of 12 amino acids. Second doses that came at about 4 or about 12 weeks were put together. Points on this clone: As yet, its antigen is unknown.

The source material was peripheral blood, sampled 28 days after the second AZD1222 dose. The chain carries TRBV12-3 or TRBV12-4 and TRBJ2-5; D is perhaps TRBD1 or TRBD2 (5 bases each). The sequence was obtained from an adult who received the AZD1222 COVID-19 vaccine. The DNA of the CDR3 is TGTGCCAGCAGTTTGGGGACGGGGACCCAGTACTTC. It codes for CASSLGTGTQYF.